The next 13 T cell receptor beta chains were all read from a single sample in a study of T cell responses to AZD1222 COVID-19 vaccine. Only in-frame clones appear in the TCRdb table, and some are missing; sequencing was by immunoSEQ multiplex PCR. The sample includes about 120,000 clones, around 87% of them seen just once. Sequenced material: peripheral blood, taken on day 0 of AZD1222 vaccination. Receptor source: an adult in good health.

The chain couples TRBV19 to TRBJ2-7; the match to TRBD2 covers 8 bases. This CDR3 is built from 15 residues. After removal of 8 bases from V and 3 bases from J, the junction contained 12 bases not matched to a gene. The V gene's germline CDR1 is LNHDA and CDR2 SQIVND (reference sequence). CDR3 in amino acids: CASPGGGTPVYEQYF. The CDR3 DNA reads as TGTGCCAGTCCCGGGGGGGGGACTCCCGTCTACGAGCAGTACTTC.

V gene TRBV4-1 combines with J gene TRBJ1-1; no clear D gene. This CDR3 spans 15 amino acids. Germline V gene lookup returns CDR1 MGHRA and CDR2 YSYEKL. V was clipped by 0 bases and J by 0 bases, with 8 bases between them. CDR3 protein: CASSQEEQLNTEAFF. In DNA, the CDR3 is TGCGCCAGCAGCCAAGAGGAACAGTTGAACACTGAAGCTTTCTTT.

The rearrangement uses TRBV7-9 and TRBJ1-5; no definite D call. Germline lookup yields CDR1 SEHNR and CDR2 FQNEAQ (reference sequence). Trimming pared 5 bases from V and 0 bases from J, leaving 14 bases between. This CDR3 comprises 16 residues. The CDR3 DNA is TGTGCCAGCAGCCCGAAAGAAGAGTATAGCAATCAGCCCCAGCATTTT. It encodes CASSPKEEYSNQPQHF.

The chain is built from TRBV7-6 and TRBJ2-7; D gene unclear. The germline V gene has CDR1 SGHVS and CDR2 FNYEAQ. The CDR3 totals 13 residues. V was pared by 5 bases and J by 4 bases, with 12 bases between. The CDR3 sequence: CASSRVTAYEQYF. CDR3 nucleotides: TGTGCCAGCAGCCGGGTTACCGCGTACGAGCAGTACTTC.

This clone appeared once. The V and J genes are TRBV4-2 and TRBJ2-1; tentatively, D is TRBD2 (6 bases). Germline-derived CDR1 and CDR2 are LGHNA and YNFKEQ. V was clipped by 1 base and J by 7 bases, with 14 bases between them. This CDR3 has 15 residues. CDR3 sequence: CASSQGVEGLNEQFF. In nucleotides, the CDR3 is TGTGCCAGCAGCCAAGGCGTGGAGGGGTTAAATGAGCAGTTCTTC.

This sequence joins TRBV27 and TRBJ2-2; D unresolved. The V gene's germline CDR1 is MNHEY and CDR2 SMNVEV (reference sequence). The V end lost 4 bases, the J end lost 6 bases, and 18 bases lay between the germline ends. This CDR3 region has 16 residues. The CDR3 nucleotides read TGTGCCAGCAGTTCATCGCTAGTCGGGCACGCCGGGGAGCTGTTTTTT. This translates into CASSSSLVGHAGELFF.

The chain recombines TRBV7-8 with TRBJ1-5, with TRBD1 matching 11 bases. From germline, CDR1 is SGHVS and CDR2 FQNEAQ. Unmatched junction bases numbered 20, after V lost 5 bases and J lost 5 bases. This CDR3 region has 20 residues. This CDR3 is CASSLISLPNLDRGHQPQHF. In DNA, the CDR3 is TGTGCCAGCAGCCTGATTAGCTTGCCAAACCTGGACAGGGGGCATCAGCCCCAGCATTTT.

The gene calls are TRBV10-2 and TRBJ1-3, with a possible D match to TRBD1 (6 bases). Trimming took 5 bases from V and 3 from J, leaving 11 bases between them. Germline lookup yields CDR1 WSHSY and CDR2 SAAADI. This CDR3 contains 14 residues. CDR3 nucleotide sequence: TGCGCCAGCAGTAGGGGACAAGATGGAAACACCATATATTTT. Residues: CASSRGQDGNTIYF.

The chain joins TRBV23-1 to TRBJ2-5, with D uncertain. TRBV23-1 is designated an ORF whose function remains uncertain. With 6 bases removed from V and 3 bases from J, the gap between germline ends came to 11 bases. This CDR3 is built from 13 residues. The CDR3 sequence: CASRFIGEETQYF. The CDR3 DNA reads as TGCGCCAGCAGGTTTATTGGGGAAGAGACCCAGTACTTC.

V usage is TRBV5-1 and J usage is TRBJ1-5; tentatively, D is TRBD1 (5 bases). With 5 bases removed from V and 4 bases from J, the gap between germline ends came to 16 bases. Germline assignment: CDR1 SGHRS and CDR2 YFSETQ. This CDR3 spans 15 amino acids. CDR3 loop: CASSPLDSSNQPQHF. CDR3 nucleotides: TGCGCCAGCAGTCCATTAGACAGCTCAAATCAGCCCCAGCATTTT.

This clone has only one observation. This chain joins TRBV7-2 and TRBJ2-7; D not certain. The germline V gene encodes CDR1 SGHTA and CDR2 FQGNSA. This CDR3 comprises 13 residues. Trimming left V 5 bases short and J 1 base short, with 9 bases between. The CDR3 spells CASSTRISYEQYF. The CDR3 DNA reads as TGTGCCAGCAGCACCAGGATATCCTACGAGCAGTACTTC.

This sequence joins TRBV9 and TRBJ1-1; 9 bases are a match to TRBD1. CDR3 length: 16 residues. Germline V gene lookup returns CDR1 SGDLS and CDR2 YYNGEE. V dropped 3 bases and J dropped 3; count of bases not matched to a gene: 9. The CDR3 loop reads CASSATGTGRYTEAFF. The CDR3 coding sequence is TGTGCCAGCAGCGCCACCGGGACAGGGAGGTACACTGAAGCTTTCTTT. Together with reference TRBV9 and TRBJ1-1, the CDR3 gives the full variable domain: DSGVTQTPKHLITATGQRVTLRCSPRSGDLSVYWYQQSLDQGLQFLIQYYNGEERAKGNILERFSAQQFPDLHSELNLSSLELGDSALYFCASSATGTGRYTEAFFGQGTRLTVV.

The chain has TRBV15 and TRBJ2-5; weak D call: TRBD1 (5 bases). Germline V gene data show CDR1 as LNHNV and CDR2 as YYDKDF (reference sequence). V was trimmed by 1 base and J by 1 base, leaving 10 bases between them. The CDR3 is made up of 15 amino acids. The CDR3 DNA is TGTGCCACCAGCAGAGGACAGACGGGCCAAGAGACCCAGTACTTC. Translating it yields CATSRGQTGQETQYF.